This T cell receptor beta chain was found in a study of T-cell reconstitution after alpha-beta-depleted transplantation in children. This CDR3 contains 11 residues. The germline CDR1 and CDR2 sequences are SNHLY and FYNNEI. V dropped 10 bases and J dropped 6 bases, with 10 bases sitting between them. This clonotype has only a few counts. Its antigen remains unidentified. Unique molecular identifiers tagged the TCRbeta library. TCRdb ran MiXCR on the PCR reads and lists one entry per CDR3 protein. Here the sample spans 550,000 to 800,000 distinct CDR3 sequences, less than 15% being singletons. Study outcomes and limitations: T-cell counts and diversity were attributed mostly to newly produced T cells one year after transplant. TCRbeta diversity was high at day 60 in some patients (a result of surviving recipient T cells and thymic progenitors). Roughly two months post-transplant, alpha-beta T cells reportedly originated from several hundred graft clones that had expanded.

The sequence came from a girl aged 2 to 10 with congenital amegakaryocytic thrombocytopenia, due to receive a stem cell transplant. Specimen: PBMCs, collected before TCRalphabeta/CD19-depleted stem cell transplant. J is TRBJ2-1 and V is TRBV2, with a tentative D call TRBD2 (5 bases). As DNA, the CDR3 is TGTGCCACACGGGGATTCAATGAGCAGTTCTTC. Translating gives CATRGFNEQFF.